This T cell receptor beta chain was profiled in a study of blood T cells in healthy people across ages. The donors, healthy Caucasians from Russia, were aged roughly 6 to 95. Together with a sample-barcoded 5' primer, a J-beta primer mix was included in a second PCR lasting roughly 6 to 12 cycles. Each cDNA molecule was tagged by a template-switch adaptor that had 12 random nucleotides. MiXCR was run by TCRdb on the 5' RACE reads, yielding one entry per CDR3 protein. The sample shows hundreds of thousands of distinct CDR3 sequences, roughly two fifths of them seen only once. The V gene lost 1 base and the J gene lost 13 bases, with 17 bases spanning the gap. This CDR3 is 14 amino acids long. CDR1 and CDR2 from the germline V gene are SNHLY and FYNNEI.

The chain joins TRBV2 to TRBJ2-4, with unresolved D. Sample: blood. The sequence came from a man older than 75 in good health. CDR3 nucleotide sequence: TGTGCCAGCAGTGAAGGGACCGGTGTGGGTGAGCAGTACTTC. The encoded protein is CASSEGTGVGEQYF.